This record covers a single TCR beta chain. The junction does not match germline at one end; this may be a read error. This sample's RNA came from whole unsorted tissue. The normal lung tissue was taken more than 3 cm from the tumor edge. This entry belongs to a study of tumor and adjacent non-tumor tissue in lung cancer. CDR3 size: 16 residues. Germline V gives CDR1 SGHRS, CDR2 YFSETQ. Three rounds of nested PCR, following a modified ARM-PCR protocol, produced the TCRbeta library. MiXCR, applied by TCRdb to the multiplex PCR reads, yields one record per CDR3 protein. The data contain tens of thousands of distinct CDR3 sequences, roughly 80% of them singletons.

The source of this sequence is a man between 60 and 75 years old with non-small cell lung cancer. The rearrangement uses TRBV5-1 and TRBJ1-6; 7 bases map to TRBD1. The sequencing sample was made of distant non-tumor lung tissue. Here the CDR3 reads CASSYRGSSYNSPPHF. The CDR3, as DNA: TGCGCCAGCAGCTACAGGGGTAGCTCCTATAATTCACCCCCCCACTTT.